One and the same sample provided the 26 T cell receptor beta chains below, sequenced in a study of molecular identifiers for immune sequencing clone quantification. TCRdb reanalysed the PCR reads using MiXCR and keeps one entry per CDR3 protein. The data contain about 500,000 distinct CDR3 sequences, about a fifth of them singletons. Sequencing used naive CD8+ T cells from blood, with Jurkat cell RNA spiked in. Subset described: FACS-sorted CD8+CD4-CCR7+CD45RA+ naive T cells. These receptors came from a human donor in good health. Some libraries in this study had Jurkat cell RNA spiked in.

This clonotype was detected only a few times. This rearrangement joins TRBV12-3 or TRBV12-4 to TRBJ2-1, with 10 nucleotides matching TRBD2. The CDR3 extends over 16 amino acids. V lost 5 bases and J lost 2; bases outside the gene matches: 6. The CDR3 protein is CASSNPSGSTYNEQFF. CDR3 nucleotides: TGTGCCAGCAGTAACCCTAGCGGGAGTACCTACAATGAGCAGTTCTTC.

There are many counts of this clonotype. The chain combines TRBV7-9 with TRBJ2-7; D tentatively reads TRBD1 or TRBD2 (5 bases each). Trimming stripped 5 bases from V and 5 bases from J, with 22 bases between. CDR1 and CDR2 (germline): SEHNR, FQNEAQ (reference sequence). This CDR3 is 16 amino acids long. The CDR3 is CASSPRGRLVLDEQYF. DNA for the CDR3: TGTGCCAGCAGCCCGAGGGGAAGGCTGGTACTTGACGAGCAGTACTTC. Drawing the rest from reference TRBV7-9 and TRBJ2-7, the complete variable domain is DTGVSQNPRHKITKRGQNVTFRCDPISEHNRLYWYRQTLGQGPEFLTYFQNEAQLEKSRLLSDRFSAERPKGSFSTLEIQRTEQGDSAMYLCASSPRGRLVLDEQYFGPGTRLTVT.

This clonotype was observed at least ten times. The gene calls are TRBV12-3 or TRBV12-4 and TRBJ2-2, with TRBD2 matching 7 bases. V shed 8 bases, J shed 5 bases, and the junction held 17 bases outside the gene matches. The CDR3 has 17 amino acids. This CDR3 is CASFPDRGEGGTGELFF. DNA of the CDR3: TGTGCCAGCTTTCCCGACCGGGGGGAGGGTGGGACCGGGGAGCTGTTTTTT.

As concerns this clonotype: At one end the junction does not follow the germline gene, possibly because of a read error. This chain joins TRBV28 and TRBJ2-7; 7 nucleotides agree with TRBD1. This CDR3 is 14 amino acids long. Germline V gene lookup returns CDR1 MDHEN and CDR2 SYDVKM. CDR3 sequence (DNA): TGTGCCAGCAGTCCAAGACAGGGCTTCTACGGGCAGTACTTC. This translates into CASSPRQGFYGQYF.

The table lists this clonotype with a count of one. One junction end does not reproduce the germline sequence, and a read error may be involved. The V and J genes are TRBV2 and TRBJ2-3; 11 positions agree with TRBD2. Looked up from germline, CDR1 is SNHLY and CDR2 is FYNNEI. The CDR3 has 15 residues. The CDR3 protein is CAGSGGTSGTDTQYF. The CDR3 nucleotides read TGTGCCGGCAGTGGCGGGACTAGCGGTACAGATACGCAGTATTTT.

This clonotype was seen repeatedly, ten times or more. The chain combines TRBV29-1 with TRBJ1-5, with unresolved D. Between the trimmed V and J ends, which lost 1 base and 2 bases, there was a span of 9 bases. Germline-derived CDR1 and CDR2 are SQVTM and ANQGSEA. CDR3 length: 14 amino acids. CDR3 coding DNA: TGCAGCGTTGAAGTCGGGAGCGGCAATCAGCCCCAGCATTTT. Residues: CSVEVGSGNQPQHF.

This clonotype appeared once. This sequence may be a read error, since a much larger clone differs from it by one base. As DNA, the CDR3 is TGTGCCAGTAGTACGACAGGGTACAGCACAGATACGCAGCATTTT. Residues: CASSTTGYSTDTQHF. The rearrangement joins TRBV19 to TRBJ2-3, with 7 bases identical to TRBD1. The assigned J gene may be wrong: the sequence end matches TRBJ1-5 better. The CDR3 has 15 residues. Germline V lookup: CDR1 LNHDA, CDR2 SQIVND (reference sequence).

This clonotype has only a few counts. V usage is TRBV2 and J usage is TRBJ2-7, with TRBD1 matching 10 bases. From germline, CDR1 is SNHLY and CDR2 FYNNEI. Trimming took 2 bases from V and 2 from J; bases not matched to a gene: 6. The CDR3 extends over 16 amino acids. As DNA, the CDR3 is TGTGCCAGCAGTGAAAGGTGGGACAGGGGACCCTACGAGCAGTACTTC. Protein product: CASSERWDRGPYEQYF.

The chain links TRBV30 to TRBJ2-1; 7 bases are a match to TRBD2. V shed 4 bases and J 3 bases; nucleotides not matched to a gene: 9. There are 15 residues in the CDR3. The germline V gene encodes CDR1 GTSNPN and CDR2 SVGIG (reference sequence). The CDR3 loop reads CAWTWAGVFYNEQFF. The CDR3 coding sequence is TGTGCCTGGACCTGGGCGGGGGTGTTCTACAATGAGCAGTTCTTC.

This clonotype was found many times. The gene calls are TRBV5-6 and TRBJ2-4, with D maybe TRBD2 (5 bases). V was cut by 1 base and J by 4 bases, with 6 bases left in between. Germline values: CDR1 SGHDT, CDR2 YYEEEE. CDR3 size: 13 residues. The CDR3, as DNA: TGTGCCAGCAGCTTGCGGGGTAAAAACATTCAGTACTTC. It translates to CASSLRGKNIQYF.

This clonotype was counted ten times or more. V gene TRBV5-6 combines with J gene TRBJ2-7; D is possibly TRBD1 (5 bases). Germline V gene lookup returns CDR1 SGHDT and CDR2 YYEEEE. V dropped 4 bases and J dropped 7 bases, with 21 bases sitting between them. The CDR3 has 15 residues. The chain's CDR3 is CASSLDTNPRWEQYF. For the CDR3, the DNA is TGTGCCAGCAGCCTGGACACAAACCCCAGATGGGAGCAGTACTTC.

V usage is TRBV14 and J usage is TRBJ2-5, with 8 bases aligning to TRBD1. This CDR3 region has 15 residues. V lost 4 bases to trimming and J lost 6 bases; unmatched junction nucleotides: 10. Per germline, CDR1 SGHDN and CDR2 FVKESK. The CDR3: CASSLRQGPKQTQYF. The CDR3, as DNA: TGTGCCAGCAGCCTCAGACAGGGGCCCAAACAGACCCAGTACTTC.

For this clonotype: This may arise from a read error, as a much more abundant clone is one base away. The chain uses TRBV3-1 and TRBJ1-1; D not resolved. The V and J ends lost 9 bases and 4 bases respectively, with 12 bases between them. This CDR3 spans 12 amino acids. Germline-derived CDR1 and CDR2 are LGHDT and YNNKEL (reference sequence). CDR3: CASGFMSTEAFF. The CDR3 region has the DNA TGTGCCAGTGGCTTTATGAGCACTGAAGCTTTCTTT.

Comment on this clonotype: A much larger clone lies a single base off, so this may be a read error. The V gene is TRBV11-2, the J gene TRBJ2-1; possibly TRBD1 or TRBD2 for D (5 bases each). Trimming shortened V by 2 bases and J by 8 bases, and 22 bases separated the two germline ends. This CDR3 comprises 17 residues. Germline CDR1 SGHAT, CDR2 FQNNGV. The CDR3 here is CASSLRSGALGVHEQFF. CDR3 coding DNA: TGTGCCAGCAGCTTACGCTCCGGGGCCCTGGGGGTACATGAGCAGTTCTTC.

This clonotype occurred once. This could be a read error, since a much larger clone is one nucleotide away. V and J are TRBV6-2 or TRBV6-3 and TRBJ2-6; D perhaps matches TRBD1 (5 bases). Per the germline V gene, CDR1 is MNHEY and CDR2 is SVGEGT. The CDR3 has 16 residues. CDR3 region: CASSSTKSSGASVLTF. Written as DNA, the CDR3 is TGTGCCAGCAGTTCCACGAAGTCCTCTGGGGCCAGCGTCCTGACTTTC.

This clonotype was seen many times. The junction differs from germline at one of its ends, possibly a read error. The rearrangement uses TRBV3-1 and TRBJ2-5, with 7 bases that match TRBD1. The germline CDR1 and CDR2 sequences are LGHDT and YNNKEL (reference sequence). The CDR3 covers 16 residues. CDR3 bases: TGTGCCAGCACCCAAACTGGGACAGAGAAGCAAGAGACCCAGTACTTC. Its protein is CASTQTGTEKQETQYF.

The chain has TRBV29-1 and TRBJ1-2, with TRBD1 identical over 7 bases. The CDR3 has 11 amino acids. V shed 7 bases, J shed 8 bases, and the junction held 7 bases outside the gene matches. CDR1 is SQVTM, CDR2 ANQGSEA, per germline. CDR3 bases: TGCAGCGCCGGGACAGTATTCGGCTACACCTTC. It translates to CSAGTVFGYTF.

Details on this clonotype: Given a much more abundant clone one base away, this may be a read error. This sequence joins TRBV14 and TRBJ1-5; TRBD1 matches at 8 bases. The ends lost 0 bases at V and 0 bases at J; junction bases unmatched: 4. The CDR3 is made up of 17 amino acids. Germline V gives CDR1 SGHDN, CDR2 FVKESK. The DNA for the CDR3 is TGTGCCAGCAGCCAAGATACGGGACAGGTTAGCAATCAGCCCCAGCATTTT. Residues: CASSQDTGQVSNQPQHF. Using reference TRBV14 and TRBJ1-5 for the parts outside the CDR3, the full variable domain is EAGVTQFPSHSVIEKGQTVTLRCDPISGHDNLYWYRRVMGKEIKFLLHFVKESKQDESGMPNNRFLAERTGGTYSTLKVQPAELEDSGVYFCASSQDTGQVSNQPQHFGDGTRLSIL.

On this clonotype: A much larger clone is a single base away; this may be a read error. The chain links TRBV28 to TRBJ2-7; D gene uncertain. This CDR3 comprises 13 residues. Germline CDR1 reads MDHEN; CDR2 reads SYDVKM. CDR3 coding DNA: TGTGCCAGCAGTCCCTCTCGTTTTTACGGGCAGTACTTC. Its translation is CASSPSRFYGQYF.

This clonotype showed up many times. The V gene is TRBV7-2, the J gene TRBJ2-1; D remains unclear. Looked up from germline, CDR1 is SGHTA and CDR2 is FQGNSA. Trimming took 0 bases from V and 6 from J, leaving 12 bases between them. This CDR3 region has 15 residues. The CDR3 sequence is CASSLAAPRSNEQFF. The DNA of the CDR3 is TGTGCCAGCAGCTTAGCTGCGCCCCGTAGCAATGAGCAGTTCTTC.

The chain links TRBV25-1 to TRBJ2-1, with 8 nucleotides matching TRBD2. Unmatched junction bases numbered 8, after V lost 6 bases and J lost 7 bases. In germline, CDR1 is MGHDK, CDR2 SYGVNS. The CDR3 runs to 14 residues. CDR3 coding DNA: TGTGCCAGCAGCCGGGGGGGGCGCCTGAATGAGCAGTTCTTC. It yields the protein CASSRGGRLNEQFF. Together with reference TRBV25-1 and TRBJ2-1, the CDR3 gives the full variable domain: EADIYQTPRYLVIGTGKKITLECSQTMGHDKMYWYQQDPGMELHLIHYSYGVNSTEKGDLSSESTVSRIRTEHFPLTLESARPSHTSQYLCASSRGGRLNEQFFGPGTRLTVL.

This clonotype was seen repeatedly, ten times or more. The chain links TRBV11-2 to TRBJ2-1; D is uncertain. The CDR3 length is 15 residues. Germline loops: CDR1 SGHAT, CDR2 FQNNGV. Trimming pared 1 base from V and 3 bases from J, leaving 10 bases between. CDR3 amino acids: CASSLGVLLYNEQFF. DNA for the CDR3: TGTGCCAGCAGCTTAGGGGTCCTCCTCTACAATGAGCAGTTCTTC.

This clonotype was seen many times. The chain joins TRBV6-5 to TRBJ2-2, with D unresolved. Trimming stripped 1 base from V and 6 bases from J, with 9 bases between. CDR3 length equals 14 residues. CDR1 and CDR2 from the germline V gene are MNHEY and SVGAGI. The CDR3 DNA sequence: TGTGCCAGCAGTTACTTCGACTTAGCCGGGGAGCTGTTTTTT. Encoded protein: CASSYFDLAGELFF.

There are many counts of this clonotype. The chain is built from TRBV5-1 and TRBJ2-1; TRBD1 matches 9 bases. This CDR3 contains 15 residues. CDR1 SGHRS and CDR2 YFSETQ come from the germline V gene. Unmatched junction bases numbered 10, after V lost 4 bases and J lost 8 bases. CDR3 protein: CASSQTGGAFHEQFF. The CDR3 nucleotides read TGCGCCAGCAGCCAAACAGGGGGCGCATTCCATGAGCAGTTCTTC.

This clonotype showed up many times. The rearrangement links TRBV5-1 to TRBJ2-3; 8 bases match TRBD2. The CDR3 runs 17 residues. Germline trimming cut 0 bases from V and 5 bases from J; bases unmatched to any gene: 11. Germline V lookup: CDR1 SGHRS, CDR2 YFSETQ. CDR3 nucleotides: TGCGCCAGCAGCTTGGCGGTCTCCAGACTAGCGATAGATACGCAGTATTTT. It codes for CASSLAVSRLAIDTQYF.

In its sample, this clonotype was seen many times. The CDR3 protein is CASSQETEETQYF. The CDR3, as DNA: TGTGCCAGCAGCCAAGAGACCGAAGAGACCCAGTACTTC. The chain joins TRBV14 to TRBJ2-5; no firm D call. The CDR3 loop spans 13 amino acids. The germline CDR1 and CDR2 sequences are SGHDN and FVKESK. Trimming stripped 0 bases from V and 3 bases from J, with 5 bases between.